This T cell receptor beta chain was recorded in a study of technical replicates of blood from a handful of donors. Profiling relied on immunoSEQ multiplex PCR, and the TCRdb table lists in-frame clones only, not all of them. The repertoire holds almost 65,000 clones, with around 88% as singletons. Sample: PBMCs. The clonotype originates from a human donor in good health. Some clones in this sample may be carry-over from other donors' samples.

CDR3 coding DNA: TGCAGCGTTGCAGTCTCTGGAAACACCATATATTTT. Residues: CSVAVSGNTIYF. The chain joins TRBV29-1 to TRBJ1-3; D remains unclear. V was shortened by 4 bases and J by 0 bases, with 4 bases between the two germline ends. The germline CDR1 and CDR2 sequences are SQVTM and ANQGSEA. The CDR3 has 12 amino acids.